This passage covers 25 T cell receptor beta chains from one sample sequenced in a study of cytomegalovirus exposure and HLA in healthy donors. Amplification used 60 Vbeta primers and 13 Jbeta primers. The repertoire was sequenced with immunoSEQ multiplex PCR; TCRdb's copy has only in-frame clones and lacks some. The sample data list 100,000 to 150,000 clones. The sample taken for sequencing was PBMCs. The receptors here all came from a man in his forties in good health and CMV-seronegative.

V gene TRBV28 combines with J gene TRBJ1-4; no firm D call. V was cut by 7 bases and J by 8 bases, with 14 bases left in between. From germline, CDR1 is MDHEN and CDR2 SYDVKM. The CDR3 is made up of 13 amino acids. CDR3 DNA: TGTGCCAGCATCTCGGGGAACTCGGAAAAACTGTTTTTT. This translates into CASISGNSEKLFF.

This sequence joins TRBV5-1 and TRBJ2-1; TRBD1 aligns across 10 bases. This CDR3 spans 14 amino acids. The germline gives CDR1 SGHRS, CDR2 YFSETQ. The ends lost 4 bases at V and 8 bases at J; junction bases unmatched: 6. CDR3 DNA sequence: TGCGCCAGCAGCCTAGGACAGGGGGAGGATGAGCAGTTCTTC. It encodes CASSLGQGEDEQFF. Looking up the rest from reference TRBV5-1 and TRBJ2-1 gives the full variable domain: KAGVTQTPRYLIKTRGQQVTLSCSPISGHRSVSWYQQTPGQGLQFLFEYFSETQRNKGNFPGRFSGRQFSNSRSEMNVSTLELGDSALYLCASSLGQGEDEQFFGPGTRLTVL.

The V gene is TRBV18, the J gene TRBJ2-1; 8 nucleotides align to TRBD2. Germline lookup yields CDR1 KGHSH and CDR2 LQKENI. J gave up 3 bases and V 6 bases, and 7 bases lay outside the gene matches. There are 15 residues in the CDR3. The CDR3 reads CASSAQRGFYNEQFF. The CDR3, as DNA: TGTGCCAGCTCCGCGCAGCGGGGGTTCTACAATGAGCAGTTCTTC.

The chain carries TRBV5-1 and TRBJ2-1; 9 bases are a match to TRBD2. Germline V gene lookup returns CDR1 SGHRS and CDR2 YFSETQ. The V segment lost 4 bases and the J segment 4 bases; nucleotides outside the gene matches: 12. The CDR3 loop spans 17 amino acids. CDR3: CASSPREGAGTYNEQFF. Here the CDR3 DNA reads TGCGCCAGCAGCCCGCGGGAGGGCGCGGGGACTTACAATGAGCAGTTCTTC.

The chain employs TRBV7-2 and TRBJ2-7, with D perhaps TRBD1 (6 bases). V lost 5 bases to trimming and J lost 3 bases, with 14 bases between them. Germline V gene lookup returns CDR1 SGHTA and CDR2 FQGNSA. The CDR3 contains 14 residues. CDR3 sequence (DNA): TGTGCCAGCAGCCCATCCCGGGACAACTACGAGCAGTACTTC. Its protein product is CASSPSRDNYEQYF.

Here the CDR3 reads CASRGRDSYEQYF. The CDR3 DNA is TGTGCCAGCAGAGGCCGGGACTCCTACGAGCAGTACTTC. The chain links TRBV5-4 to TRBJ2-7, with D maybe TRBD2 (5 bases). Trimming took 5 bases from V and 0 from J, leaving 9 bases between them. This CDR3 comprises 13 residues. The V gene's germline CDR1 is SGHNT and CDR2 YYREEE (reference sequence).

The J gene is TRBJ1-3, the V gene TRBV7-9, with a tentative D call TRBD1 (5 bases). The CDR3 is made up of 14 amino acids. V dropped 5 bases and J dropped 2 bases, with 10 bases sitting between them. CDR1 is SEHNR, CDR2 FQNEAQ, per germline (reference sequence). The CDR3 DNA reads as TGTGCCAGCAGCCCCCGGGGGGCTGGAAACACCATATATTTT. Its translation: CASSPRGAGNTIYF.

The rearrangement uses TRBV4-1 and TRBJ2-4, with 8 bases matching TRBD1. CDR1 MGHRA and CDR2 YSYEKL come from the germline V gene. Trimming at V came to 3 bases and at J to 0 bases, leaving 13 bases not matched to a gene. The CDR3 runs 19 residues. For the CDR3, the DNA is TGCGCCAGCAGCCAGGGCCCCGGACAGGGTGAACGAGCCAAAAACATTCAGTACTTC. Its protein is CASSQGPGQGERAKNIQYF.

The chain links TRBV28 to TRBJ2-3, with no clear D. The CDR3 consists of 16 residues. The germline CDR1 and CDR2 sequences are MDHEN and SYDVKM. V lost 6 bases, J lost 2 bases, and 18 bases lay in between. As DNA, the CDR3 is TGTGCCAGCAGCCTAACCCCTAGTGAACTCACAGATACGCAGTATTTT. This translates into CASSLTPSELTDTQYF.

This chain joins TRBV13 and TRBJ2-2, with 16 bases identical to TRBD2. The J segment lost 5 bases and the V segment lost 5 bases, leaving 11 bases of the junction unmatched. This CDR3 comprises 19 residues. CDR1 and CDR2 (germline): PRHDT, FYEKMQ (reference sequence). The CDR3 protein is CASSPGLAGGPRRTGELFF. The CDR3 DNA is TGTGCCAGCAGCCCGGGACTAGCGGGAGGGCCAAGACGGACCGGGGAGCTGTTTTTT.

The chain joins TRBV2 to TRBJ2-7, with 8 bases that match TRBD2. This CDR3 spans 16 amino acids. V was pared by 2 bases and J by 7 bases, with 13 bases of the junction left unmatched. Germline V CDR1 and CDR2: SNHLY, FYNNEI. The CDR3 coding sequence is TGTGCCAGCAGTGAAAGTTTTAGCGGGACCCTCCTGGAGCAGTACTTC. This translates into CASSESFSGTLLEQYF.

The chain carries TRBV10-3 and TRBJ1-5; tentatively, D is TRBD1 (5 bases). This CDR3 is built from 14 residues. The V and J ends lost 0 bases and 6 bases respectively, with 9 bases between them. CDR1 is ENHRY and CDR2 is SYGVKD in the germline V gene. The CDR3, as DNA: TGTGCCATCAGTGAGTCGGGGGGGGGTCAGCCCCAGCATTTT. Protein sequence: CAISESGGGQPQHF.

V is TRBV18 and J is TRBJ1-2; D not resolved. Trimming shortened V by 3 bases and J by 2 bases, and 19 bases separated the two germline ends. This CDR3 spans 17 amino acids. Germline-derived CDR1 and CDR2 are KGHSH and LQKENI. CDR3 DNA sequence: TGTGCCAGCTCACCCCTCCAATGGGTGGAGGGAAACTATGGCTACACCTTC. Translation gives CASSPLQWVEGNYGYTF.

The genes are TRBV9 and TRBJ2-5; 14 bases agree with TRBD2. CDR1 is SGDLS and CDR2 is YYNGEE in the germline V gene. This CDR3 contains 18 residues. V was clipped by 3 bases and J by 2 bases; unmatched bases: 9. DNA of the CDR3: TGTGCCAGCAGCGCCTCCGGACTAGCGGGAGGAGGACAAGAGACCCAGTACTTC. Translated: CASSASGLAGGGQETQYF.

This chain uses TRBV11-2 with TRBJ2-1; D perhaps matches TRBD2 (6 bases). V lost 5 bases, J lost 2 bases, and 7 bases lay in between. Germline CDR1 SGHAT, CDR2 FQNNGV. The CDR3 consists of 13 residues. The CDR3 reads CASSTGAYNEQFF. The CDR3 DNA reads TGTGCCAGCAGCACGGGAGCCTACAATGAGCAGTTCTTC.

The chain recombines TRBV4-2 with TRBJ1-5, with D tentatively TRBD1 (5 bases). The CDR3 runs to 15 residues. Germline values: CDR1 LGHNA, CDR2 YNFKEQ. V was cut by 1 base and J by 1 base, with 8 bases left in between. The CDR3: CASSQGRDSNQPQHF. Here the CDR3 DNA reads TGTGCCAGCAGCCAAGGGCGGGACAGCAATCAGCCCCAGCATTTT.

This chain links TRBV7-9 with TRBJ1-1; D gene uncertain. Germline V CDR1 and CDR2: SEHNR, FQNEAQ (reference sequence). The CDR3 consists of 15 residues. Trimming pared 1 base from V and 5 bases from J, leaving 14 bases between. CDR3 coding DNA: TGTGCCAGCAGCTTAGTCCAGGCCCTGGGTACTGAAGCTTTCTTT. Its translation: CASSLVQALGTEAFF.

The rearrangement joins TRBV5-4 to TRBJ2-1, with D uncertain. This CDR3 is 13 amino acids long. Germline V gives CDR1 SGHNT, CDR2 YYREEE (reference sequence). Trimming removed 1 base from V and 8 bases from J, with 10 bases in between. CDR3 nucleotide sequence: TGTGCCAGCAGCTTGCCCCTCAGCGATGAGCAGTTCTTC. It encodes CASSLPLSDEQFF.

J is TRBJ2-2 and V is TRBV7-6; D is possibly TRBD1 (5 bases). V was cut by 4 bases and J by 6 bases, with 9 bases left in between. CDR1 SGHVS and CDR2 FNYEAQ come from the germline V gene. This CDR3 is built from 13 residues. CDR3 nucleotides: TGTGCCAGCAGCTCCAGGGCCTCCGGGGAGCTGTTTTTT. Amino acids: CASSSRASGELFF. Variable domain in full (rest from reference TRBV7-6 and TRBJ2-2): GAGVSQSPRYKVTKRGQDVALRCDPISGHVSLYWYRQALGQGPEFLTYFNYEAQQDKSGLPNDRFSAERPEGSISTLTIQRTEQRDSAMYRCASSSRASGELFFGEGSRLTVL.

As regards this clone: The junction does not match germline at one end; this may be a read error. This chain's CDR3 is CASSLDLAAYNEQFF. DNA of the CDR3: TGTGCCAGCAGCCTAGACCTAGCAGCTTACAATGAGCAGTTCTTC. V is TRBV11-3 and J is TRBJ2-1, with a tentative D call TRBD2 (5 bases). CDR3 length: 15 amino acids. Germline CDR1 is SGHNT and CDR2 is YENEEA.

The chain uses TRBV5-4 and TRBJ2-1; no clear D gene. V was pared by 3 bases and J by 4 bases, with 8 bases between. CDR1 SGHNT and CDR2 YYREEE come from the germline V gene (reference sequence). This CDR3 region has 13 residues. As DNA, the CDR3 is TGTGCCAGCAGCTCCGAGGCGTACAATGAGCAGTTCTTC. Its protein product is CASSSEAYNEQFF.

V gene TRBV28 combines with J gene TRBJ2-3; TRBD1 agrees at 10 bases. This CDR3 contains 21 residues. The germline CDR1 and CDR2 sequences are MDHEN and SYDVKM. J was trimmed by 0 bases and V by 1 base; bases with no gene match: 16. For the CDR3, the DNA is TGTGCCAGCAGTTTATACGGGACAGGGGTAATAGGGACCCACAGCACAGATACGCAGTATTTT. Protein: CASSLYGTGVIGTHSTDTQYF.

The genes are TRBV2 and TRBJ2-2, with 8 bases that match TRBD2. Per germline, CDR1 SNHLY and CDR2 FYNNEI. The CDR3 sequence is 18 residues long. The trim removed 4 bases at V and 0 bases at J, leaving 10 bases unmatched. The CDR3 spells CASSVDWREVANTGELFF. Here the CDR3 DNA reads TGTGCCAGCAGTGTGGATTGGCGGGAGGTCGCGAACACCGGGGAGCTGTTTTTT. Looking up the rest from reference TRBV2 and TRBJ2-2 gives the full variable domain: EPEVTQTPSHQVTQMGQEVILRCVPISNHLYFYWYRQILGQKVEFLVSFYNNEISEKSEIFDDQFSVERPDGSNFTLKIRSTKLEDSAMYFCASSVDWREVANTGELFFGEGSRLTVL.

The rearrangement uses TRBV7-8 and TRBJ1-5, with 7 bases that match TRBD1. The junction had 5 bases not matched to a gene; V was cut back by 4 bases and J by 5 bases. CDR1 and CDR2 from the germline V gene are SGHVS and FQNEAQ. This CDR3 comprises 14 residues. The CDR3 reads CASSSRQGDQPQHF. CDR3 nucleotides: TGTGCCAGCAGCTCTCGACAGGGCGATCAGCCCCAGCATTTT.

The rearrangement uses TRBV28 and TRBJ1-4; TRBD1 agrees at 7 bases. The CDR3 sequence is 15 residues long. Trimming cost V 4 bases and J 6 bases; bases outside gene matches: 8. From germline, CDR1 is MDHEN and CDR2 SYDVKM. CDR3 nucleotide sequence: TGTGCCAGCAGTTCGGAAGGGGGCGGTTATGAAAAACTGTTTTTT. Translation: CASSSEGGGYEKLFF.